The entry below describes one TCR beta chain. Original analysis: Estimation of nucleated cell counts was performed using reference gene primer amplification. The repertoire was sequenced with immunoSEQ multiplex PCR; TCRdb's copy has only in-frame clones and lacks some. The DNA gave D and trimming, while V, J and clone size come from that table. Counted here are 150,000 to 200,000 clones, over 70% occurring once; the ten biggest clones make up 13%. This sample stems from a study of blood T cell repertoires in COVID-19. The germline gives CDR1 WNHNN, CDR2 SYGVQD (reference sequence). This CDR3 is 12 amino acids long. Trimming at V came to 7 bases and at J to 5 bases, leaving 4 bases not matched to a gene.

This rearrangement joins TRBV10-1 to TRBJ2-7, with 8 bases lining up with TRBD1. The TCR originated in a woman between 55 and 75 years old who had recovered from COVID-19. What was sequenced was PBMCs or T cells enriched from blood (not recorded which). The CDR3 sequence: CASKDRDNEQYF. The CDR3 DNA reads as TGCGCCAGCAAGGACAGGGACAACGAGCAGTACTTC.